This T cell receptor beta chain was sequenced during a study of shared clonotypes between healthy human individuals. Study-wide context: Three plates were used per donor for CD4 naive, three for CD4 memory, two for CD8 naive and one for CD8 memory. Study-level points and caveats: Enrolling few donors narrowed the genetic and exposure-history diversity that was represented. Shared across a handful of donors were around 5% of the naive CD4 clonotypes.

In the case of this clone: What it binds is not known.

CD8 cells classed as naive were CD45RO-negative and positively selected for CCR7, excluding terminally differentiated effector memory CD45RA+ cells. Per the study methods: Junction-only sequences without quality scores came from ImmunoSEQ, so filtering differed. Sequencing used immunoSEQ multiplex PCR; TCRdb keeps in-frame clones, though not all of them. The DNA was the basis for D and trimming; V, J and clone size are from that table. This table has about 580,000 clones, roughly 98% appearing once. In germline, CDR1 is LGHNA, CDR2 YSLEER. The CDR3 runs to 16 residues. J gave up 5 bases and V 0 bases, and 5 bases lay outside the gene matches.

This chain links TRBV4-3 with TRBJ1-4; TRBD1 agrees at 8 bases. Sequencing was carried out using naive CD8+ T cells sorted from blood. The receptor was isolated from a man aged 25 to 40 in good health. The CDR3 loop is CASSQDGTGGNEKLFF. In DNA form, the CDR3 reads TGCGCCAGCAGCCAAGACGGGACAGGCGGAAATGAAAAACTGTTTTTT.